This TCR beta chain derives from a study of CD8+ T cells in alopecia areata. Overall study results and limits: In scalp, tofacitinib significantly decreased clonality and expanded CD8+ clones among the top 100. Mice showed TCR sharing more clearly than patients did, possibly owing to HLA.

In the case of this clone: Antigen unknown.

Extraction and reverse transcription of RNA yielded cDNA as the sequencing template. The table came from immunoSEQ multiplex PCR; TCRdb's copy has only in-frame clones and leaves some out. The sample lists 150,000 to 200,000 clones, 58% occurring once. As to treatment: oral pan-JAK inhibitor, 5-10 mg twice daily. From alopecia areata patients, lesional scalp punch biopsies and peripheral blood were collected. Germline values: CDR1 SGHTA, CDR2 FQGTGA. Between the trimmed V and J ends, which lost 4 bases and 7 bases, there was a span of 17 bases. This CDR3 contains 15 residues. The specimen was CD4+ T cells sorted from blood, collected between weeks 55 and 65, from a patient treated with tofacitinib. This chain joins TRBV7-3 and TRBJ2-1, with D unresolved. This TCR was recovered from a human donor with alopecia areata. The CDR3 DNA follows: TGTGCCAGCAGCTCTCGGATAGGGCTTGGAAATGAGCAGTTCTTC. Encoded protein: CASSSRIGLGNEQFF.